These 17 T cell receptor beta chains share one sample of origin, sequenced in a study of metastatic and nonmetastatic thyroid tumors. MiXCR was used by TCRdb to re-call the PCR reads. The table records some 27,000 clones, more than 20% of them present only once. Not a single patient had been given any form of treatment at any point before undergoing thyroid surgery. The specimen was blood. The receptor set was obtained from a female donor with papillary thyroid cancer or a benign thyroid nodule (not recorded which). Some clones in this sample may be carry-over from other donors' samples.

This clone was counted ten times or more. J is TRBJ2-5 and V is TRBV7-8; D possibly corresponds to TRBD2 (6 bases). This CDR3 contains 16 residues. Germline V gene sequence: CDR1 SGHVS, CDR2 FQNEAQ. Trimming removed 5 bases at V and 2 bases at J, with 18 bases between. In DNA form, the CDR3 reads TGTGCCAGCAGCCGTCGTGGCGGGGCGGCTCAAGAGACCCAGTACTTC. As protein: CASSRRGGAAQETQYF.

Here the CDR3 reads CSARESTGVAGQPQHF. The CDR3 region has the DNA TGCAGTGCTAGGGAGAGTACAGGGGTTGCGGGCCAGCCCCAGCATTTT. The gene calls are TRBV20-1 and TRBJ1-5; 7 bases agree with TRBD1. Per germline, CDR1 DFQATT and CDR2 SNEGSKA (reference sequence). The CDR3 totals 16 residues. V lost 3 bases to trimming and J lost 7 bases; unmatched junction nucleotides: 15.

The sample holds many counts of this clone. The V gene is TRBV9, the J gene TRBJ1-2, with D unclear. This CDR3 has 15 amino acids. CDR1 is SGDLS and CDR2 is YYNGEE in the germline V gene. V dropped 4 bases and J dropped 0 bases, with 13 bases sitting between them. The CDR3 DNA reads TGTGCCAGCAGCCCCTATGGACTGACTAACTATGGCTACACCTTC. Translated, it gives CASSPYGLTNYGYTF.

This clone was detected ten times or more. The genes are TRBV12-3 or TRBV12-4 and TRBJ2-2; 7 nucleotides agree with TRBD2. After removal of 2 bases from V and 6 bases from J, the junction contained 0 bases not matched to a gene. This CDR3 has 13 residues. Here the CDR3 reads CASSLREAGELFF. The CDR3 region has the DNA TGTGCCAGCAGTTTACGGGAGGCCGGGGAGCTGTTTTTT.

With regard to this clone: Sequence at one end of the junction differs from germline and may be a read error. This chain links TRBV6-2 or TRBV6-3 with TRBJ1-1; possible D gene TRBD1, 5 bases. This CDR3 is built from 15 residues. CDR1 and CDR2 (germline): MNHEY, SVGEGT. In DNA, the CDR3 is TGTGCCGGAGGGGTCAAATTTAGGGTAGGCACGGAAGCGTTCTTT. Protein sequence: CAGGVKFRVGTEAFF.

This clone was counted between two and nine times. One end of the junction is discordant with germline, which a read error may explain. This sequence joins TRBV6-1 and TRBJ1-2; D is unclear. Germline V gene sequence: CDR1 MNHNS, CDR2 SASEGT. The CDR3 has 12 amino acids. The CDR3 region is CASRPGFRSYTF. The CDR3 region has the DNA TGTGCAAGCAGACCGGGGTTTAGGAGCTACACCTTC.

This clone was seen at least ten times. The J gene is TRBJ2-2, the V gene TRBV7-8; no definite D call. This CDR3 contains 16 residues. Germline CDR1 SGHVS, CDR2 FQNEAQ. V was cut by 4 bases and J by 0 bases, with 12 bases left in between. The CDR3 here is CASSWIVSPNTGELFF. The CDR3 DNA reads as TGTGCCAGCAGCTGGATAGTATCCCCGAACACCGGGGAGCTGTTTTTT.

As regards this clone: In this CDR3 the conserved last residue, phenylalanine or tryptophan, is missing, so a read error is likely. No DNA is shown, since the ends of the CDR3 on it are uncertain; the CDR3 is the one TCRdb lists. CDR3 sequence: CASSEWEAVGYGYTC. V gene TRBV25-1 combines with J gene TRBJ1-2. CDR1 is MGHDK and CDR2 is SYGVNS in the germline V gene. Including both end residues, the CDR3 is 15 amino acids long.

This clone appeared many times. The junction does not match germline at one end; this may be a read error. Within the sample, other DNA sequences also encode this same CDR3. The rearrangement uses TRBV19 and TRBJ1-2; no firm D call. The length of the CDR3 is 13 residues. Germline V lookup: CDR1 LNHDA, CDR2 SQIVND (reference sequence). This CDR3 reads CARSVQLLYGYTF. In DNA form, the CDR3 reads TGTGCCAGGTCGGTTCAACTGCTATATGGCTACACTTTC.

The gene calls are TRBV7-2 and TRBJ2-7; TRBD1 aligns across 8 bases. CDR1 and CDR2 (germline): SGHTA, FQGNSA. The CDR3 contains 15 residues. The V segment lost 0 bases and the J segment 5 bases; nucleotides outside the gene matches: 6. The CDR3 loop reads CASSLAQGQAHEQYF. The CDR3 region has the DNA TGTGCCAGCAGCTTAGCGCAGGGACAGGCCCACGAGCAGTACTTC.

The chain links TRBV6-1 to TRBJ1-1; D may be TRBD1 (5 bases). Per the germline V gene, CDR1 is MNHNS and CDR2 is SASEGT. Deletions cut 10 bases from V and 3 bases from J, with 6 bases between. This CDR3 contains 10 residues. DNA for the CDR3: TGTGCCACCAGGGACACTGAAGCTTTCTTT. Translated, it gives CATRDTEAFF.

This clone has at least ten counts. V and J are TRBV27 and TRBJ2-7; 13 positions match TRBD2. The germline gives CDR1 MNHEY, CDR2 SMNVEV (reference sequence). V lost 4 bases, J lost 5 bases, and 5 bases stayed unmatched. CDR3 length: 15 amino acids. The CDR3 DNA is TGTGCCAGCAGTTACCGGACTAGCGGGAGTAACGAGCAGTACTTC. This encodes CASSYRTSGSNEQYF.

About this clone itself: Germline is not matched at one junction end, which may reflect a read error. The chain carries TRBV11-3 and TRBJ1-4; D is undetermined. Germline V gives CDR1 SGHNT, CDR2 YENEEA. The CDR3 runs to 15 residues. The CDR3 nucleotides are TGTGACAGCAGCCCCGACTGGTCAAATAATGAAAAACTGTTTTTT. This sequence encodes CDSSPDWSNNEKLFF.

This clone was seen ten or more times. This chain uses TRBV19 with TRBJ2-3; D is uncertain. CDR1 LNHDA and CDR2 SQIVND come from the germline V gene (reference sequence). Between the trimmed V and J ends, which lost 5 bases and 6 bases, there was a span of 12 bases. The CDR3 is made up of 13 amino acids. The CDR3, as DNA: TGTGCCAGTAGTCCTCTTAGCATGGATACGCAGTATTTT. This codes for CASSPLSMDTQYF. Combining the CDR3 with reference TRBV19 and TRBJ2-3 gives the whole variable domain DGGITQSPKYLFRKEGQNVTLSCEQNLNHDAMYWYRQDPGQGLRLIYYSQIVNDFQKGDIAEGYSVSREKKESFPLTVTSAQKNPTAFYLCASSPLSMDTQYFGPGTRLTVL.

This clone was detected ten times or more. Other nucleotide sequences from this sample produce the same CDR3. CDR3 loop: CASSSGTVPNSPLHF. As DNA, the CDR3 is TGTGCCAGCAGTTCCGGGACTGTTCCTAATTCACCCCTCCACTTT. This chain connects TRBV27 to TRBJ1-6, with TRBD1 as a possible D gene (5 bases). CDR1 and CDR2 from the germline V gene are MNHEY and SMNVEV (reference sequence). V was pared by 4 bases and J by 6 bases, with 13 bases between. The CDR3 length is 15 residues.

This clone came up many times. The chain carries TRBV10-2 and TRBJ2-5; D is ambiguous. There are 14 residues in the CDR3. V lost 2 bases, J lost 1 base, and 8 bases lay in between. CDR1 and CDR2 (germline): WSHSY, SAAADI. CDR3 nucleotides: TGCGCCAGCAGTGAGGGTCGGGCCCAAGAGACCCAGTACTTC. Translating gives CASSEGRAQETQYF.

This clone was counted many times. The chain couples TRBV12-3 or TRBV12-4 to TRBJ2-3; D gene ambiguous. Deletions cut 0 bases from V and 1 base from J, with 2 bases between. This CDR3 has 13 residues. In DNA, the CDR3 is TGTGCCAGCAGTTTAGCGGGCACAGATACGCAGTATTTT. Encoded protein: CASSLAGTDTQYF.